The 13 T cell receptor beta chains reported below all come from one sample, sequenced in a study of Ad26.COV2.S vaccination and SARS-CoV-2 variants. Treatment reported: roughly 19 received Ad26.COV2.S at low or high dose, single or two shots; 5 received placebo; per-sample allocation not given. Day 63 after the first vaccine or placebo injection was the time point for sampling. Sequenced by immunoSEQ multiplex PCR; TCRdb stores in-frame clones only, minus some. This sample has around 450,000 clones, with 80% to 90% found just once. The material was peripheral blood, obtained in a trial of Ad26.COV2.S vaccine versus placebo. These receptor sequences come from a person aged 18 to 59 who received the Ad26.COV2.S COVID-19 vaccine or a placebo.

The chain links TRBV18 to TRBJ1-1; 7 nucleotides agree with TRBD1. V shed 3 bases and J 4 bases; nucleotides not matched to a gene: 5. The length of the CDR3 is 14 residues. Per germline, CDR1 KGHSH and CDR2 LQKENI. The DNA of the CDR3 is TGTGCCAGCTCACCGGGAGGGGGCCTCACTGAAGCTTTCTTT. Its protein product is CASSPGGGLTEAFF.

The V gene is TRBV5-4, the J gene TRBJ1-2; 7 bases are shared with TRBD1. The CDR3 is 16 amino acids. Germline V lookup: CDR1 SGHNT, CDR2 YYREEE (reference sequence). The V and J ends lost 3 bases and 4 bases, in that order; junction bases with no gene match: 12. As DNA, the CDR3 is TGTGCCAGCAGCTCGGAGAAGGGGGCGCACATCTATGGCTACACCTTC. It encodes CASSSEKGAHIYGYTF. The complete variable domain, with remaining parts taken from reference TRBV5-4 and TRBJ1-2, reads ETGVTQSPTHLIKTRGQQVTLRCSSQSGHNTVSWYQQALGQGPQFIFQYYREEENGRGNFPPRFSGLQFPNYSSELNVNALELDDSALYLCASSSEKGAHIYGYTFGSGTRLTVV.

For the CDR3, the DNA is TGTGCCAGCAGCAAACGTCTCTCTAGCGGCAACTCCTACGAGCAGTACTTC. Encoded protein: CASSKRLSSGNSYEQYF. The genes are TRBV27 and TRBJ2-7, with 7 bases identical to TRBD2. V shed 6 bases, J shed 0 bases, and the junction held 14 bases outside the gene matches. The CDR3 sequence is 17 residues long. Germline assignment: CDR1 MNHEY and CDR2 SMNVEV (reference sequence).

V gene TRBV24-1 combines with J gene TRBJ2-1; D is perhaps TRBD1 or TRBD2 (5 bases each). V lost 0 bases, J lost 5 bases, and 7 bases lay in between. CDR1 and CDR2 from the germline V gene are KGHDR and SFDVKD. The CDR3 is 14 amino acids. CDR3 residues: CATSDLEGHNEQFF. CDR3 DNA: TGTGCCACCAGTGATTTGGAGGGACACAATGAGCAGTTCTTC.

The CDR3 sequence is CASSHRGPNTEAFF. CDR3 sequence (DNA): TGTGCCAGCAGCCACAGGGGGCCAAACACTGAAGCTTTCTTT. The chain uses TRBV4-2 and TRBJ1-1; 8 bases align to TRBD1. Germline CDR1 reads LGHNA; CDR2 reads YNFKEQ. Germline trimming cut 3 bases from V and 2 bases from J; bases unmatched to any gene: 2. The CDR3 consists of 14 residues.

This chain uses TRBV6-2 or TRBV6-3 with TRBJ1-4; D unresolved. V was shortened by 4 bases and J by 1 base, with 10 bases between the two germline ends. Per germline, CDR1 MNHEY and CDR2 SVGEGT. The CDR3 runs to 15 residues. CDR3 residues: CASSSRRGTNEKLFF. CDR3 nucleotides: TGTGCCAGCAGTTCCCGGCGGGGAACTAATGAAAAACTGTTTTTT.

The CDR3 is CASRTDRHSGNTIYF. The CDR3 DNA reads TGTGCCAGCAGAACAGACAGACACTCTGGAAACACCATATATTTT. This chain connects TRBV28 to TRBJ1-3; weak D call: TRBD1 (5 bases). Trimming pared 6 bases from V and 0 bases from J, leaving 12 bases between. The CDR3 extends over 15 amino acids. Per germline, CDR1 MDHEN and CDR2 SYDVKM.

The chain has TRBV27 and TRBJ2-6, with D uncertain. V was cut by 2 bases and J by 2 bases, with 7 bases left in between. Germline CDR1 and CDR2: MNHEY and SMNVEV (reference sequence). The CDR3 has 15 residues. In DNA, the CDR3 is TGTGCCAGCAGTTTACGCTCACCTGGGGCCAACGTCCTGACTTTC. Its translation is CASSLRSPGANVLTF.

CDR3 DNA: TGTGCCAGCAGTAACCAGATATCTCAGTTCTTC. Encoded protein: CASSNQISQFF. The V and J genes are TRBV6-5 and TRBJ2-1; D gene unclear. The CDR3 has 11 amino acids. Trimming removed 5 bases at V and 13 bases at J, with 12 bases between. Germline V gives CDR1 MNHEY, CDR2 SVGAGI.

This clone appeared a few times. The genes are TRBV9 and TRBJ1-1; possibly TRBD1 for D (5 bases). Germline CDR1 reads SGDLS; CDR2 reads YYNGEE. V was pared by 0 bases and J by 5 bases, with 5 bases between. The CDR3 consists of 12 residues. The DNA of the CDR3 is TGTGCCAGCAGCGTAGAGGGGACTGAAGCTTTCTTT. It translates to CASSVEGTEAFF.

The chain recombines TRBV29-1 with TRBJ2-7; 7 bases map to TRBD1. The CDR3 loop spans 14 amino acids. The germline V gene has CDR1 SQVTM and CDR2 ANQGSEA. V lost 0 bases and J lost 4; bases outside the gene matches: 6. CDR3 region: CSVEDTGTEYEQYF. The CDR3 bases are TGCAGCGTTGAAGATACCGGGACAGAGTACGAGCAGTACTTC.

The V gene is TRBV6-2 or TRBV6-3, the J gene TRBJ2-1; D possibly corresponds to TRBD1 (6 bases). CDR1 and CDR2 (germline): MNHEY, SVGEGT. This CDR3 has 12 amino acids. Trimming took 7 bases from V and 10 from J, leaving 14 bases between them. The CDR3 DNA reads TGTGCCAGCACCCCCCAGGGACAAGAGCAGTTCTTC. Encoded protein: CASTPQGQEQFF.

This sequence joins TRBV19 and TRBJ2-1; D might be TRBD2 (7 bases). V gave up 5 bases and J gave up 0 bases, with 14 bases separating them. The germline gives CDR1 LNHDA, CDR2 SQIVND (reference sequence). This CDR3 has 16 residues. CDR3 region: CASSVRGAPSYNEQFF. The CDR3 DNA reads TGTGCCAGTAGTGTCCGGGGGGCCCCCTCCTACAATGAGCAGTTCTTC.